A single sample is the source of the 10 T cell receptor beta chains below, sequenced in a study of blood T cells in healthy people across ages. A second PCR, run for roughly 7 to 11 cycles, used a sample-barcoded 5' primer plus a J-beta primer mix. TCRdb re-derived calls from the 5' RACE reads in MiXCR, one entry per CDR3 protein. Of 660,000 or so distinct CDR3 sequences in the sample, roughly 58% were seen once. Sequencing was carried out using blood. The receptor set was obtained from a man in his sixties in good health.

This clonotype was seen once. The genes are TRBV28 and TRBJ2-1, with D unresolved. The DNA matches TRBJ2-7 better at its end, which makes the J call doubtful. There are 13 residues in the CDR3. Looked up from germline, CDR1 is MDHEN and CDR2 is SYDVKM. This CDR3 reads CASQGYSYNEQYF. The CDR3 coding sequence is TGTGCCAGCCAAGGATACTCCTACAATGAGCAGTACTTC.

The chain carries TRBV20-1 and TRBJ1-2; 9 nucleotides align to TRBD1. The CDR3 runs to 14 residues. Germline V gene data show CDR1 as DFQATT and CDR2 as SNEGSKA (reference sequence). J lost 2 bases, V lost 3 bases, and 4 bases had no gene match. CDR3 protein: CSARGTGLNYGYTF. The CDR3 region has the DNA TGCAGTGCTAGGGGGACAGGGCTCAACTATGGCTACACCTTC.

The CDR3 sequence: CASSFVVVKTQYF. The DNA of the CDR3 is TGTGCCAGCAGTTTCGTGGTGGTAAAGACCCAGTACTTC. V usage is TRBV28 and J usage is TRBJ2-5; the D is unclear. Per the germline V gene, CDR1 is MDHEN and CDR2 is SYDVKM. Trimming pared 3 bases from V and 6 bases from J, leaving 11 bases between. The CDR3 runs 13 residues.

CDR3 residues: CASSYVLAGISYNEQYF. CDR3 nucleotide sequence: TGTGCCAGCAGTTACGTACTAGCGGGGATCTCCTACAATGAGCAGTACTTC. The chain combines TRBV6-6 with TRBJ2-7; 10 nucleotides line up with TRBD2. The CDR3 sequence is 17 residues long. Unmatched junction bases numbered 14, after V lost 2 bases and J lost 7 bases. Per germline, CDR1 MNHNY and CDR2 SVGAGI (reference sequence).

The chain carries TRBV11-2 and TRBJ2-1, with no clear D. The tail of the sequence fits TRBJ2-7 better, so the J call may be wrong. Germline assignment: CDR1 SGHAT and CDR2 FQNNGV. This CDR3 contains 15 residues. For the CDR3, the DNA is TGTGCCAGCAGCTCCCACAGCGAACTATACAATGAGCAGTACTTC. Translation: CASSSHSELYNEQYF.

The V gene is TRBV20-1, the J gene TRBJ1-2; no clear D. The CDR3 totals 14 residues. V lost 6 bases and J 2 bases, leaving 16 bases between the germline ends. The germline V gene has CDR1 DFQATT and CDR2 SNEGSKA (reference sequence). The CDR3 DNA is TGCAGTGCACCGCAGGTGGAAGAGAACTATGGCTACACCTTC. It is translated as CSAPQVEENYGYTF.

This clonotype came up a few times. The chain couples TRBV5-1 to TRBJ2-1; 8 positions agree with TRBD2. Trimming cost V 3 bases and J 10 bases; bases outside gene matches: 9. The CDR3 runs to 14 residues. The germline V gene encodes CDR1 SGHRS and CDR2 YFSETQ. The CDR3: CASSWAGLAVEQFF. In DNA, the CDR3 is TGCGCCAGCAGCTGGGCCGGACTAGCCGTCGAGCAGTTCTTC. The entire variable domain, with the rest obtained from reference TRBV5-1 and TRBJ2-1, is as follows: KAGVTQTPRYLIKTRGQQVTLSCSPISGHRSVSWYQQTPGQGLQFLFEYFSETQRNKGNFPGRFSGRQFSNSRSEMNVSTLELGDSALYLCASSWAGLAVEQFFGPGTRLTVL.

The chain combines TRBV5-1 with TRBJ2-2; weak D call: TRBD1 (5 bases). Trimming took 4 bases from V and 1 from J, leaving 11 bases between them. CDR1 SGHRS and CDR2 YFSETQ come from the germline V gene. This CDR3 contains 15 residues. This CDR3 is CASSPDSMNTGELFF. Written as DNA, the CDR3 is TGCGCCAGCAGCCCAGACAGCATGAACACCGGGGAGCTGTTTTTT.

The chain has TRBV11-3 and TRBJ2-5, with D possibly called TRBD1 or TRBD2 (6 bases each). Germline CDR1 SGHNT, CDR2 YENEEA. CDR3 length: 17 amino acids. V lost 1 base and J 0 bases, leaving 15 bases between the germline ends. The CDR3 protein is CASSLGRDKPYQETQYF. The CDR3 DNA follows: TGTGCCAGCAGCTTAGGGCGGGACAAACCGTACCAAGAGACCCAGTACTTC.

The chain combines TRBV7-2 with TRBJ2-1; D gene uncertain. The end of the DNA is better explained by TRBJ2-7, so the J call may be wrong. Germline values: CDR1 SGHTA, CDR2 FQGNSA. This CDR3 has 15 amino acids. The chain's CDR3 is CASSLGRSSYNEQYF. DNA of the CDR3: TGTGCCAGCAGCTTAGGCAGGAGCTCCTACAATGAGCAGTACTTC.